The 26 T cell receptor beta chains given below trace back to one sample, sequenced in a study of blood T cell repertoires in COVID-19. Assay used: immunoSEQ multiplex PCR; TCRdb lists only in-frame clones, some missing. Among 240,000 or so clones, about four fifths were seen once, and the ten largest hold around 9.9%. Material: peripheral blood. The receptors here all came from a woman aged 80 or over with acute or convalescent COVID-19.

The V and J genes are TRBV7-2 and TRBJ2-2; 15 nucleotides align to TRBD2. CDR3 length equals 16 residues. J gave up 8 bases and V 4 bases, and 5 bases lay outside the gene matches. Per the germline V gene, CDR1 is SGHTA and CDR2 is FQGNSA. DNA of the CDR3: TGTGCCAGCAGCTCGGGACTAGCGGGGGGAACGGGGGAGCTGTTTTTT. This sequence encodes CASSSGLAGGTGELFF.

The CDR3: CASSFKGVTEAFF. The DNA for the CDR3 is TGTGCCAGCAGTTTCAAAGGGGTAACTGAAGCTTTCTTT. V gene TRBV28 combines with J gene TRBJ1-1; possible D gene TRBD1, 5 bases. This CDR3 is 13 amino acids long. V lost 3 bases and J 5 bases, leaving 10 bases between the germline ends. The germline CDR1 and CDR2 sequences are MDHEN and SYDVKM.

The chain combines TRBV2 with TRBJ2-3, with unresolved D. The CDR3 spans 14 residues. Germline V CDR1 and CDR2: SNHLY, FYNNEI. Trimming removed 11 bases from V and 7 bases from J, with 22 bases in between. CDR3 protein: CAVFWLGSFHTQYF. The CDR3 nucleotides read TGTGCCGTCTTTTGGCTCGGGTCGTTCCATACGCAGTATTTT. The full variable domain, with the rest looked up from reference TRBV2 and TRBJ2-3, is EPEVTQTPSHQVTQMGQEVILRCVPISNHLYFYWYRQILGQKVEFLVSFYNNEISEKSEIFDDQFSVERPDGSNFTLKIRSTKLEDSAMYFCAVFWLGSFHTQYFGPGTRLTVL.

CDR3 sequence reads: CASSLGISSQGGNSPLHF. Written as DNA, the CDR3 is TGCGCCAGCAGCTTGGGCATAAGTTCCCAGGGGGGTAATTCACCCCTCCACTTT. The rearrangement uses TRBV5-1 and TRBJ1-6, with 7 bases lining up with TRBD1. The trim removed 0 bases at V and 6 bases at J, leaving 12 bases unmatched. The CDR3 is made up of 18 amino acids. CDR1 is SGHRS and CDR2 is YFSETQ in the germline V gene.

The rearrangement links TRBV19 to TRBJ1-5, with 10 bases lining up with TRBD1. The V gene's germline CDR1 is LNHDA and CDR2 SQIVND (reference sequence). The CDR3 is made up of 15 amino acids. V was pared by 7 bases and J by 4 bases, with 7 bases of the junction left unmatched. CDR3 in amino acids: CASNPPGQGNQPQHF. CDR3 bases: TGTGCCAGTAACCCACCGGGACAGGGGAATCAGCCCCAGCATTTT. The variable domain in full, completed from reference TRBV19 and TRBJ1-5, reads DGGITQSPKYLFRKEGQNVTLSCEQNLNHDAMYWYRQDPGQGLRLIYYSQIVNDFQKGDIAEGYSVSREKKESFPLTVTSAQKNPTAFYLCASNPPGQGNQPQHFGDGTRLSIL.

The gene calls are TRBV14 and TRBJ2-5; 9 bases match TRBD1. The V gene end was trimmed by 4 bases and the J gene end by 5 bases; junction bases not matched to a gene: 2. The CDR3 runs to 13 residues. Per germline, CDR1 SGHDN and CDR2 FVKESK. The CDR3 region is CASSRQGGETQYF. Here the CDR3 DNA reads TGTGCCAGCAGCCGACAGGGGGGGGAGACCCAGTACTTC.

In DNA form, the CDR3 reads TGTGCCAGCAGCCCCACAGGGAATGAGCAGTTCTTC. Translating gives CASSPTGNEQFF. This chain links TRBV11-1 with TRBJ2-1; the D gene is possibly TRBD1 (6 bases). Germline V CDR1 and CDR2: SGHAT, FQDESV (reference sequence). This CDR3 has 12 residues. V was pared by 5 bases and J by 7 bases, with 9 bases between.

The rearrangement links TRBV5-1 to TRBJ1-4; 7 positions match TRBD1. Germline-derived CDR1 and CDR2 are SGHRS and YFSETQ. The CDR3 covers 17 residues. With 0 bases clipped from V and 4 bases from J, the junction kept 9 bases outside the gene matches. CDR3 sequence reads: CASSLVKGANGNEKLFF. CDR3 nucleotides: TGCGCCAGCAGCTTGGTCAAGGGGGCGAACGGTAATGAAAAACTGTTTTTT.

The V gene is TRBV28, the J gene TRBJ1-3, with TRBD1 matching over 7 bases. Germline values: CDR1 MDHEN, CDR2 SYDVKM. The CDR3 has 17 residues. Germline trimming cut 1 base from V and 7 bases from J; bases unmatched to any gene: 13. CDR3 DNA: TGTGCCAGCAGTTTATCTCAGACAGGGCCCTTGACGAACACCATATATTTT. It is translated as CASSLSQTGPLTNTIYF.

The chain has TRBV28 and TRBJ1-6; D not certain. The germline V gene has CDR1 MDHEN and CDR2 SYDVKM. This CDR3 spans 16 amino acids. The germline V and J ends were trimmed by 5 bases and 0 bases, with 11 bases remaining between them. The CDR3 region is CASSAQKSSYNSPLHF. The DNA for the CDR3 is TGTGCCAGCAGTGCTCAGAAAAGCTCCTATAATTCACCCCTCCACTTT. Using reference TRBV28 and TRBJ1-6 for the parts outside the CDR3, the full variable domain is DVKVTQSSRYLVKRTGEKVFLECVQDMDHENMFWYRQDPGLGLRLIYFSYDVKMKEKGDIPEGYSVSREKKERFSLILESASTNQTSMYLCASSAQKSSYNSPLHFGNGTRLTVT.

The rearrangement links TRBV27 to TRBJ1-5; tentatively, D is TRBD1 (5 bases). From germline, CDR1 is MNHEY and CDR2 SMNVEV (reference sequence). Trimming took 4 bases from V and 7 from J, leaving 8 bases between them. The CDR3 is 12 residues long. The CDR3 loop is CASSSGNQPQHF. CDR3 bases: TGTGCCAGCAGTTCAGGGAACCAGCCCCAGCATTTT.

V gene TRBV2 combines with J gene TRBJ1-1; unclear D gene. The CDR3 length is 10 residues. Germline V gives CDR1 SNHLY, CDR2 FYNNEI. V lost 0 bases and J 11 bases, leaving 4 bases between the germline ends. The CDR3 loop is CASSEAQAFF. Here the CDR3 DNA reads TGTGCCAGCAGTGAAGCGCAGGCTTTCTTT.

The chain couples TRBV7-9 to TRBJ1-2; D is undetermined. Germline values: CDR1 SEHNR, CDR2 FQNEAQ (reference sequence). Trimming pared 3 bases from V and 1 base from J, leaving 9 bases between. This CDR3 contains 14 residues. CDR3 loop: CASSFTGLNYGYTF. In DNA form, the CDR3 reads TGTGCCAGCAGCTTCACTGGACTTAACTATGGCTACACCTTC.

V gene TRBV3-1 (or the pseudogene TRBV3-2) combines with J gene TRBJ2-7; perhaps TRBD1 as D (7 bases). The CDR3 is 15 amino acids. Trimming removed 4 bases at V and 0 bases at J, with 13 bases between. In germline, CDR1 is LGHDT, CDR2 YNNKEL (reference sequence). In DNA form, the CDR3 reads TGTGCCAGCAGCCGGCAGGGGGGCCCCTCCTACGAGCAGTACTTC. Its protein product is CASSRQGGPSYEQYF.

The V gene is TRBV6-1, the J gene TRBJ2-1; TRBD2 aligns across 15 bases. The CDR3 runs 16 residues. V lost 4 bases to trimming and J lost 8 bases; unmatched junction nucleotides: 6. CDR1 and CDR2 (germline): MNHNS, SASEGT. The CDR3 is CASSAWGTSGGYEQFF. The CDR3 DNA reads TGTGCCAGCAGTGCCTGGGGGACTAGCGGGGGGTATGAGCAGTTCTTC.

This clone was found once. The chain carries TRBV19 and TRBJ2-2; D call uncertain. In germline, CDR1 is LNHDA, CDR2 SQIVND (reference sequence). The CDR3 is made up of 18 amino acids. The germline V and J ends were trimmed by 4 bases and 2 bases, with 20 bases remaining between them. This CDR3 is CASSTQTPGRLNTGELFF. The CDR3 coding sequence is TGTGCCAGTAGTACGCAAACCCCCGGCAGGCTCAACACCGGGGAGCTGTTTTTT.

The chain couples TRBV25-1 to TRBJ1-6; tentatively, D is TRBD1 (5 bases). CDR1 is MGHDK and CDR2 is SYGVNS in the germline V gene. CDR3 length: 18 amino acids. V shed 6 bases and J shed 3 bases, with 21 bases lying between them. The CDR3 spells CASSATTPGSRYNSPLHF. CDR3 DNA: TGTGCCAGCAGCGCAACCACCCCAGGGTCTCGCTATAATTCACCCCTCCACTTT.

This clone has a handful of counts. This chain joins TRBV5-1 and TRBJ2-5, with D possibly TRBD2 on 6 matching bases. The CDR3 consists of 15 residues. Germline V lookup: CDR1 SGHRS, CDR2 YFSETQ. V was clipped by 2 bases and J by 3 bases, with 14 bases between them. In DNA, the CDR3 is TGCGCCAGCAGCTTCGGCGGGACCACCAAAGAGACCCAGTACTTC. Protein: CASSFGGTTKETQYF.

The rearrangement joins TRBV6-2 or TRBV6-3 to TRBJ1-4, with 7 bases fitting TRBD1. V was pared by 5 bases and J by 7 bases, with 7 bases of the junction left unmatched. The CDR3 totals 14 residues. The V gene's germline CDR1 is MNHEY and CDR2 SVGEGT. Here the CDR3 reads CASSRRGRVEKLFF. CDR3 DNA sequence: TGTGCCAGCAGTAGGAGGGGGCGAGTTGAAAAACTGTTTTTT.

The genes are TRBV2 and TRBJ2-7, with TRBD2 identical over 9 bases. CDR1 is SNHLY, CDR2 FYNNEI, per germline. This CDR3 has 14 residues. With 5 bases clipped from V and 6 bases from J, the junction kept 8 bases outside the gene matches. In DNA form, the CDR3 reads TGTGCCAGCAGTAAGGGGACTAGCATAGGCGAGCAGTACTTC. This gives the protein CASSKGTSIGEQYF.

The chain carries TRBV5-1 and TRBJ1-2; D is unresolved. Between the trimmed V and J ends, which lost 4 bases and 2 bases, there was a span of 6 bases. Germline-derived CDR1 and CDR2 are SGHRS and YFSETQ. This CDR3 contains 12 residues. CDR3 sequence reads: CASSAENYGYTF. In DNA form, the CDR3 reads TGCGCCAGCAGCGCCGAGAACTATGGCTACACCTTC.

J is TRBJ2-7 and V is TRBV28, with a tentative D call TRBD1 (5 bases). The V end was cut by 5 bases, the J end by 4 bases, with 18 bases between. The CDR3 spans 15 residues. The germline V gene encodes CDR1 MDHEN and CDR2 SYDVKM. CDR3 region: CASSLDRQGGYEQYF. The DNA of the CDR3 is TGTGCCAGCAGTCTCGACCGGCAGGGTGGTTACGAGCAGTACTTC. The variable domain in full, completed from reference TRBV28 and TRBJ2-7, reads DVKVTQSSRYLVKRTGEKVFLECVQDMDHENMFWYRQDPGLGLRLIYFSYDVKMKEKGDIPEGYSVSREKKERFSLILESASTNQTSMYLCASSLDRQGGYEQYFGPGTRLTVT.

The chain links TRBV6-1 to TRBJ2-5, with TRBD1 matching 7 bases. This CDR3 comprises 14 residues. V trimming: 2 bases; J trimming: 5 bases; junction bases outside the gene matches: 5. The germline gives CDR1 MNHNS, CDR2 SASEGT. The CDR3 loop is CASSELGGRETQYF. CDR3 nucleotide sequence: TGTGCCAGCAGTGAACTAGGGGGCCGTGAGACCCAGTACTTC.

This clone has a handful of counts. The rearrangement joins TRBV23-1 to TRBJ2-5; D is unclear. TRBV23-1 is given ORF status, its function remaining uncertain. CDR3 length equals 16 residues. In DNA, the CDR3 is TGCACTCCCCCCCCCACCATCAGGTTGCACCAAGAGACCCAGTACTTC. This sequence encodes CTPPPTIRLHQETQYF.

V and J are TRBV7-3 and TRBJ2-1, with 7 nucleotides matching TRBD2. V lost 1 base to trimming and J lost 4 bases; unmatched junction nucleotides: 4. This CDR3 contains 15 residues. Germline-derived CDR1 and CDR2 are SGHTA and FQGTGA. The chain's CDR3 is CASSLKTGGYNEQFF. In DNA form, the CDR3 reads TGTGCCAGCAGCTTAAAAACGGGGGGATACAATGAGCAGTTCTTC. Supplemented by reference TRBV7-3 and TRBJ2-1, the full variable domain reads GAGVSQTPSNKVTEKGKYVELRCDPISGHTALYWYRQSLGQGPEFLIYFQGTGAADDSGLPNDRFFAVRPEGSVSTLKIQRTERGDSAVYLCASSLKTGGYNEQFFGPGTRLTVL.

In this sample, this clone turned up a few times. The chain uses TRBV5-1 and TRBJ1-2; a possible D gene is TRBD1 (6 bases). V was clipped by 3 bases and J by 3 bases, with 12 bases between them. The CDR3 has 14 amino acids. Germline CDR1 is SGHRS and CDR2 is YFSETQ. The chain's CDR3 is CASSSDRSHYGYTF. CDR3 DNA: TGCGCCAGCAGCTCCGACAGGTCTCACTATGGCTACACCTTC.